This TCR beta chain is from a study of T cells in Graves' hyperthyroidism and ophthalmopathy. The CDR3 is 14 amino acids. V lost 6 bases and J 2 bases, leaving 14 bases between the germline ends. Germline assignment: CDR1 LNHDA and CDR2 SQIVND (reference sequence). TCR beta CDR3 region amplification was performed from RNA transcripts. A first-round RT-PCR of the TCR CDR3 used the HTBI primer set. TCRdb used MiXCR to reprocess the multiplex PCR reads, holding one entry per CDR3 protein. Among around 600,000 distinct CDR3 sequences listed, roughly 15% were seen once. Specimen: blood. This TCR was recovered from a woman between 45 and 60 years old with Graves' ophthalmopathy. V gene TRBV19 combines with J gene TRBJ2-7; D is perhaps TRBD1 (6 bases). Here the CDR3 DNA reads TGTGCCAGTAGAAGGGGCAGGGGTACCTACGAGCAGTACTTC. It yields the protein CASRRGRGTYEQYF.